The sample holds a few counts of the clone carrying this T cell receptor (beta chain). This entry is derived from a study of glioma-infiltrating T cells after dendritic cell vaccination. At the level of the study: Patients had newly diagnosed or recurrent glioblastoma and received dendritic cell vaccines.

V was cut by 8 bases and J by 1 base, with 14 bases left in between. The CDR3 runs to 14 residues. From germline, CDR1 is ENHRY and CDR2 SYGVKD. Here immunoSEQ multiplex PCR was the method, and the copy in TCRdb shows in-frame clones only, minus some. The sample yields roughly 62,000 clones, roughly 83% seen once. Stated time point: after dendritic cell vaccination, including at tumor progression/relapse. Blood PBMC samples: pre-vaccination, two weeks post third vaccination, and at tumor progression. The material was blood, obtained after dendritic cell vaccination. V is TRBV10-3 and J is TRBJ1-1; D not resolved. The sequence was collected from a human donor with glioblastoma. The CDR3: CAISDGEANTEAFF. The CDR3 coding sequence is TGTGCCATCTCTGATGGGGAGGCGAACACTGAAGCTTTCTTT.